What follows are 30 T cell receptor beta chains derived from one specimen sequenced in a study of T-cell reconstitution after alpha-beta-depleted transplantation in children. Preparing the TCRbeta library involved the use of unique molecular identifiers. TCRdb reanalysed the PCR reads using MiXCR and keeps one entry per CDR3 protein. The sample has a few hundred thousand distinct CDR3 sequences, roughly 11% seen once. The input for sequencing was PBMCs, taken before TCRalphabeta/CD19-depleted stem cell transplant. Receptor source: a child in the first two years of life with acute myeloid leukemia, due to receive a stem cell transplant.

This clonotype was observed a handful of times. CDR3: CAWSRQQGYYGYTF. Here the CDR3 DNA reads TGTGCCTGGAGTAGGCAGCAGGGATACTATGGCTACACCTTC. This sequence joins TRBV30 and TRBJ1-2, with D possibly matching TRBD1 (5 bases). Germline CDR1 GTSNPN, CDR2 SVGIG (reference sequence). The CDR3 consists of 14 residues. V gave up 2 bases and J gave up 3 bases, with 13 bases separating them. Variable domain in full (rest from reference TRBV30 and TRBJ1-2): SQTIHQWPATLVQPVGSPLSLECTVEGTSNPNLYWYRQAAGRGLQLLFYSVGIGQISSEVPQNLSASRPQDRQFILSSKKLLLSDSGFYLCAWSRQQGYYGYTFGSGTRLTVV.

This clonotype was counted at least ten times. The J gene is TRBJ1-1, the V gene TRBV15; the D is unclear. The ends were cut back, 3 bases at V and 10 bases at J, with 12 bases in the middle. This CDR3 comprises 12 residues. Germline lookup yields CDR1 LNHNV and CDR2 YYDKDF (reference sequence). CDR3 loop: CATSSPDAGAFF. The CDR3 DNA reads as TGTGCCACCAGCAGCCCAGACGCAGGAGCTTTCTTT.

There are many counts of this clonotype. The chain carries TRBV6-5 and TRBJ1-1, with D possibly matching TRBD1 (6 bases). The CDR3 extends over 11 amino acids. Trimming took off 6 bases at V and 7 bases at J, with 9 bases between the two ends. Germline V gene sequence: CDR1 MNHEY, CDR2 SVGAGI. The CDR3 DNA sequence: TGTGCCAGCAGGCAGGGGATTGAAGCTTTCTTT. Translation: CASRQGIEAFF.

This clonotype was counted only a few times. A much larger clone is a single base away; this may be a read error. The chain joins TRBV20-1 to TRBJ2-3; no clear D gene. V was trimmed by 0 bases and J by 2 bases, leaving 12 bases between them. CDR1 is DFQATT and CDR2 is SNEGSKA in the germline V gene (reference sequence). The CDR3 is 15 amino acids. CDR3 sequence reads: CSARDAGATTDTQYF. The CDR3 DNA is TGCAGTGCTAGAGATGCAGGAGCGACCACAGATACGCAGTATTTT.

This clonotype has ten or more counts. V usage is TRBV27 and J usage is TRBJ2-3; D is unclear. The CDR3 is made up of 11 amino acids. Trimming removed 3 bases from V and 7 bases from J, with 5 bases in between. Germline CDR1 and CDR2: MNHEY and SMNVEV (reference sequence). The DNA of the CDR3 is TGTGCCAGCAGTTTGGGGAATACGCAGTATTTT. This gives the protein CASSLGNTQYF.

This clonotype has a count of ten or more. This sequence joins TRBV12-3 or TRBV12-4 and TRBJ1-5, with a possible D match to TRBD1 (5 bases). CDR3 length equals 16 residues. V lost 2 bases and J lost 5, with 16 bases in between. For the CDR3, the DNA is TGTGCCAGCAGTTTATTCTTTGGGGTCAGGGATCAGCCCCAGCATTTT. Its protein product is CASSLFFGVRDQPQHF.

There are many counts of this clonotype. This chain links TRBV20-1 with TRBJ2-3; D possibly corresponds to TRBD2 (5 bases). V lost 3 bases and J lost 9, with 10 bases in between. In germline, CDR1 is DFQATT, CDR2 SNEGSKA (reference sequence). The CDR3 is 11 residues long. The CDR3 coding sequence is TGCAGTGCTAGGACGCCGGGGACGCAGTATTTT. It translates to CSARTPGTQYF.

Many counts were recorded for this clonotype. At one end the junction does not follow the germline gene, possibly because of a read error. The CDR3 loop is CSARGRVRNSPSF. The CDR3 DNA reads as TGCAGTGCTAGAGGCAGGGTACGGAATTCCCCCAGCTTT. The chain uses TRBV20-1 and TRBJ2-3, with D possibly matching TRBD1 (5 bases). There are 13 residues in the CDR3. Germline assignment: CDR1 DFQATT and CDR2 SNEGSKA (reference sequence).

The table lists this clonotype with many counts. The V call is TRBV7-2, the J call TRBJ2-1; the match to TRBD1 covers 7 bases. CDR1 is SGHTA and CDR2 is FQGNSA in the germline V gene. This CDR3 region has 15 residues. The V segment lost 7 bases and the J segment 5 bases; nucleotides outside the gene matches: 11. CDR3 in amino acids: CASTTGQGEDNEQFF. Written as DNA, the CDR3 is TGTGCCAGCACTACAGGGCAGGGGGAAGACAATGAGCAGTTCTTC.

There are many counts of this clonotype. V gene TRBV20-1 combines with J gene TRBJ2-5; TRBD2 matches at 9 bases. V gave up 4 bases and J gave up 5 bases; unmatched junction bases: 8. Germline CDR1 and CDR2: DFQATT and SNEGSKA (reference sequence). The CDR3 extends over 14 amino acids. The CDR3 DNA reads TGCAGTGCTACTGCGGGAGGGCCAGGGGAGACCCAGTACTTC. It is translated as CSATAGGPGETQYF.

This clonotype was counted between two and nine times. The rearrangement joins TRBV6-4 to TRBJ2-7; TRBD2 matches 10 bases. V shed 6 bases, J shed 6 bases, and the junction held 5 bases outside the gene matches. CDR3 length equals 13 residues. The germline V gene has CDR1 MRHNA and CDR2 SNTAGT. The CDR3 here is CASRGLAFSEQYF. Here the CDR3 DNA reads TGTGCCAGCAGGGGACTAGCGTTCTCCGAGCAGTACTTC.

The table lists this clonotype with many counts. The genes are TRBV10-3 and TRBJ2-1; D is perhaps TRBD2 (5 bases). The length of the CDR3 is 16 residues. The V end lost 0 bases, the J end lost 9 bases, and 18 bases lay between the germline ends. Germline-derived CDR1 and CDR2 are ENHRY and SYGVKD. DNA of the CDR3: TGTGCCATCAGTGAGTCGAAAAGCTCAGGCGAGGGTGAGCAGTTCTTC. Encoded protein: CAISESKSSGEGEQFF.

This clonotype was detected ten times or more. The CDR3 is CASSYVAEAGRSTDTQYF. DNA for the CDR3: TGTGCCAGCAGTTATGTGGCCGAAGCGGGACGATCCACAGATACGCAGTATTTT. This chain connects TRBV6-2 or TRBV6-3 to TRBJ2-3; 7 nucleotides line up with TRBD2. V was clipped by 3 bases and J by 2 bases; unmatched bases: 14. Per germline, CDR1 MNHEY and CDR2 SVGEGT. This CDR3 contains 18 residues.

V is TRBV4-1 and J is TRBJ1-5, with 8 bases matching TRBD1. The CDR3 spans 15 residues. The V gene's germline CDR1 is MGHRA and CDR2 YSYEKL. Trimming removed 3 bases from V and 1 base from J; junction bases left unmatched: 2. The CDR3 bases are TGCGCCAGCAGCCAGGACAGGGTGAGCAATCAGCCCCAGCATTTT. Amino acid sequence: CASSQDRVSNQPQHF.

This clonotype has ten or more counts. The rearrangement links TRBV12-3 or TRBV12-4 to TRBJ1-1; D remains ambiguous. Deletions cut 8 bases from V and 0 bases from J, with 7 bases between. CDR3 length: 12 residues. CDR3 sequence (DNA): TGTGCCAGCTCCAGGATGAACACTGAAGCTTTCTTT. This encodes CASSRMNTEAFF.

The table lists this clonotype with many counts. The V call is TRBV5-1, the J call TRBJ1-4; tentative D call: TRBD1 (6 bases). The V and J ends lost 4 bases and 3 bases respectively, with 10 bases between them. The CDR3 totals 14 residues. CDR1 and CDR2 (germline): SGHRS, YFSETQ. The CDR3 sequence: CASSVGQPNEKLFF. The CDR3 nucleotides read TGCGCCAGCAGCGTTGGACAGCCTAATGAAAAACTGTTTTTT.

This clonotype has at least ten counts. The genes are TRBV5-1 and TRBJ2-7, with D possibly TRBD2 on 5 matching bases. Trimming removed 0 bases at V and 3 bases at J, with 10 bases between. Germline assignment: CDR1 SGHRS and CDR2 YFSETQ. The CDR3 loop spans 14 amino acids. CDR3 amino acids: CASSLGTEVYEQYF. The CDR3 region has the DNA TGCGCCAGCAGCTTGGGGACTGAGGTCTACGAGCAGTACTTC.

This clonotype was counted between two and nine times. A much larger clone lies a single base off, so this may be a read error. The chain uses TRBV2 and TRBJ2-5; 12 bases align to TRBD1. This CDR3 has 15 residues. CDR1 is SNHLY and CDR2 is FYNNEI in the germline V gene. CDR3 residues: CASSAGTGGGETQSF. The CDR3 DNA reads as TGTGCCAGCAGTGCCGGGACAGGGGGCGGGGAGACCCAGTCCTTC.

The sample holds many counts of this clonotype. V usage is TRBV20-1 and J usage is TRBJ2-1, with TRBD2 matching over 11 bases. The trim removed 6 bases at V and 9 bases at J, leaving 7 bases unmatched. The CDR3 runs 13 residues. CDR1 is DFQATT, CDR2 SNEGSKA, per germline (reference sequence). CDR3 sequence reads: CSAGGTSGFEQFF. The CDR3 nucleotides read TGCAGTGCAGGTGGGACTAGCGGTTTTGAGCAGTTCTTC.

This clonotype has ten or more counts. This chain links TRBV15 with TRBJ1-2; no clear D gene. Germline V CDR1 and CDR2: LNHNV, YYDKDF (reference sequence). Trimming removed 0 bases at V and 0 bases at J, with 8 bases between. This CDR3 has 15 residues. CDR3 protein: CATSRDSGTNYGYTF. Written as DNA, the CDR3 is TGTGCCACCAGCAGAGATAGTGGGACTAACTATGGCTACACCTTC.

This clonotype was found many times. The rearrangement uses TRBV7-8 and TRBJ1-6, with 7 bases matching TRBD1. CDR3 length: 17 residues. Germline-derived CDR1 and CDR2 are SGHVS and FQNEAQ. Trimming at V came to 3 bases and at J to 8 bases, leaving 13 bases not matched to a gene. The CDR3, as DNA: TGTGCCAGCAGCTTTAGGGGACAGTTGAGGTCGGATTCACCCCTCCACTTT. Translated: CASSFRGQLRSDSPLHF.

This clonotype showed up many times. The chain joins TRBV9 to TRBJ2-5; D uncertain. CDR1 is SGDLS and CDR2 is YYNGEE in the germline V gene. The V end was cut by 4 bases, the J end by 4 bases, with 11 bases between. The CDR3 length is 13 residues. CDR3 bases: TGTGCCAGCAGCCCTCATACGACAGAGACCCAGTACTTC. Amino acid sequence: CASSPHTTETQYF.

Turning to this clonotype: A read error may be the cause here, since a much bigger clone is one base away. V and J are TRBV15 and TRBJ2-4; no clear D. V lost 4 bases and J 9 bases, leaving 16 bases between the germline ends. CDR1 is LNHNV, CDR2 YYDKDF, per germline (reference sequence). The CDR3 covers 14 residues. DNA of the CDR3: TGTGCCACCAGCACCAAAAGGGATTCAAGCATTCAGTACTTC. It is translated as CATSTKRDSSIQYF.

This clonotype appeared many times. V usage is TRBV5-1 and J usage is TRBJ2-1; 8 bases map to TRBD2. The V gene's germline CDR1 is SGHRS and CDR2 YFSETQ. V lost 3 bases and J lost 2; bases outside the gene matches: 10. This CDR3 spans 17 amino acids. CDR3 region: CASSSFPLSGTYNEQFF. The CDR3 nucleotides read TGCGCCAGCAGCTCCTTCCCCCTTAGCGGGACCTACAATGAGCAGTTCTTC.

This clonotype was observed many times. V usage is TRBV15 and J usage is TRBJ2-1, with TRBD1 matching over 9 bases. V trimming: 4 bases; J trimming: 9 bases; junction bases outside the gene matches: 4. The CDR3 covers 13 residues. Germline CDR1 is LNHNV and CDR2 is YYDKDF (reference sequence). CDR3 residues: CATSIGQGSEQFF. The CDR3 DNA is TGTGCCACCAGCATTGGACAGGGGTCTGAGCAGTTCTTC.

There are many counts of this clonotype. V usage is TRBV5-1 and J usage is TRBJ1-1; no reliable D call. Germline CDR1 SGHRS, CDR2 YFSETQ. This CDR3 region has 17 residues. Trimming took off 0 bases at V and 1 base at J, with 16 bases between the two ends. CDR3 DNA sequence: TGCGCCAGCAGCTTGGTTGGTATACGGGGAACGAACACTGAAGCTTTCTTT. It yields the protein CASSLVGIRGTNTEAFF.

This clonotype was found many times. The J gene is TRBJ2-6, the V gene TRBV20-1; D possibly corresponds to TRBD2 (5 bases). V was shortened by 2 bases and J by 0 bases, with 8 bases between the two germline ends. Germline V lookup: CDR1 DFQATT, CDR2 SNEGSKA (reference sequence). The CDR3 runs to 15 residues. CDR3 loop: CSARSSGSGANVLTF. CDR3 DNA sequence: TGCAGTGCTAGATCAAGCGGCTCTGGGGCCAACGTCCTGACTTTC.

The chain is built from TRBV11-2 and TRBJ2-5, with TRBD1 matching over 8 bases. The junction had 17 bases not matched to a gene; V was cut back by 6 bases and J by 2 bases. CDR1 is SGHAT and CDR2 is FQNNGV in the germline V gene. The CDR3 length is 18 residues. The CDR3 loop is CASRHLFGQGARQETQYF. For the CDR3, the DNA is TGTGCCAGCAGACATCTCTTTGGACAGGGAGCACGACAAGAGACCCAGTACTTC.

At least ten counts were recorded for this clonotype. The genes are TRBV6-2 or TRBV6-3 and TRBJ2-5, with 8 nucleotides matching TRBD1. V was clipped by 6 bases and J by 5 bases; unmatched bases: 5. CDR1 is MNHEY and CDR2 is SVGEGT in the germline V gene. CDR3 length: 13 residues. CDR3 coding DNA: TGTGCCAGCAGACGACAGGGGTCCGAGACCCAGTACTTC. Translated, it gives CASRRQGSETQYF.

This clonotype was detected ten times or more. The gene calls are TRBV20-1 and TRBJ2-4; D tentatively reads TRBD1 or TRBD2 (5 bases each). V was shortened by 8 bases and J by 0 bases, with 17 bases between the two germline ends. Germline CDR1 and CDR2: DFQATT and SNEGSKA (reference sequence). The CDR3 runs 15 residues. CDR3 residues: CSYGGMNVAKNIQYF. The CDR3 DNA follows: TGCAGTTATGGGGGAATGAACGTAGCCAAAAACATTCAGTACTTC.